This T cell receptor beta chain was recovered during a study of regulatory T cells in long-lasting Graves disease. The overall study: Patients with new Graves' disease had used antithyroid drugs below 3 months. Whole-study results and caveats: Favoring TRBV28, TRBJ1-2 and TRBJ2-5 was a feature seen in persistent disease.

This CDR3 contains 13 residues. V was shortened by 3 bases and J by 5 bases, with 10 bases between the two germline ends. Germline lookup yields CDR1 LGHDT and CDR2 YNNKEL (reference sequence). There are many counts of this clonotype. Its cognate antigen is unknown. Time point defined: newly diagnosed GD, antithyroid drugs for less than 3 months. Construction of the TCR library relied on RNA isolated from PBMCs. CDR3 regions were amplified by Arm-PCR using iRepertoire HTBI primers to build TCR beta libraries. The authors' processing: Detected in the samples were 62 TRBV and about 15 TRBJ segments. TCRdb re-called the multiplex PCR reads through MiXCR, storing one row per CDR3 protein. For this entry, the V and J calls and clone size follow TCRdb and not the study's own pipeline. The sample records more than 450,000 distinct CDR3 sequences, around 13% being singletons. The data also belong to a second study, concerning T cells in Graves' hyperthyroidism and ophthalmopathy.

The chain couples TRBV3-1 to TRBJ2-5, with D tentatively TRBD1 (5 bases). This receptor was obtained from a woman in her 30s with Graves disease. Sample: peripheral blood mononuclear cells (PBMCs), taken at new diagnosis, from a patient treated with antithyroid drugs. The CDR3 DNA sequence: TGTGCCAGCAGCCATAACAGGCGGGAGACCCAGTACTTC. Amino acids: CASSHNRRETQYF.